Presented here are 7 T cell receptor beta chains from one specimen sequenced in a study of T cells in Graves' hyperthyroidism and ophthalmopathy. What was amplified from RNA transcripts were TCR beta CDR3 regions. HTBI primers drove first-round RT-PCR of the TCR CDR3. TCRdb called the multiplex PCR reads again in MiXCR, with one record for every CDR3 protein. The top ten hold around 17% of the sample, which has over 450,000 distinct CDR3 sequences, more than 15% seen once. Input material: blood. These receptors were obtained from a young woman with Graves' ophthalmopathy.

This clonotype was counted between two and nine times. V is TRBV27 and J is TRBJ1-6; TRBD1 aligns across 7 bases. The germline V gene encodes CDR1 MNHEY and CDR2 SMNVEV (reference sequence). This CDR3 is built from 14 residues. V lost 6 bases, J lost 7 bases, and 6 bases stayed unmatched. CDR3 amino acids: CASRGDRKNSPLHF. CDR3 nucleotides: TGTGCCAGCAGGGGGGACAGAAAAAATTCACCCCTCCACTTT.

CDR3 nucleotide sequence: TGTGCCACCACCCCGGGGGACCTCTCTGGAAACACCATATATTTT. Translation gives CATTPGDLSGNTIYF. The chain recombines TRBV15 with TRBJ1-3; D possibly corresponds to TRBD1 (5 bases). The CDR3 length is 15 residues. Germline V lookup: CDR1 LNHNV, CDR2 YYDKDF (reference sequence). Deletions cut 7 bases from V and 0 bases from J, with 13 bases between.

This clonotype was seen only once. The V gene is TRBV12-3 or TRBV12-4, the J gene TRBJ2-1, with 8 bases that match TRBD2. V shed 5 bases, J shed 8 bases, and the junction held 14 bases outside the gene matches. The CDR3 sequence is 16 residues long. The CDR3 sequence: CASSPHTSGPSDEQFF. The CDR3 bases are TGTGCCAGCAGTCCGCACACTAGCGGCCCATCCGATGAGCAGTTCTTC.

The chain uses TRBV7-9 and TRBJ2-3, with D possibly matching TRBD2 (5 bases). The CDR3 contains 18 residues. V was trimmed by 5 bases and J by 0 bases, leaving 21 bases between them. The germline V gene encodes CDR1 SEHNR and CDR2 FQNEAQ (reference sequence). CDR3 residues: CASSRSGSGRRSTDTQYF. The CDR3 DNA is TGTGCCAGCAGCCGAAGTGGAAGCGGACGCCGTAGCACAGATACGCAGTATTTT.

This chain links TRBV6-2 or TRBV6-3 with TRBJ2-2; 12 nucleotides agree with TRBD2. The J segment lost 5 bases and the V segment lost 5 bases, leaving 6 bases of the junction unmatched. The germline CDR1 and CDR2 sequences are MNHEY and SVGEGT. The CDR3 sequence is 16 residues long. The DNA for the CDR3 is TGTGCCAGCAGTATCTCTAGCGGGAGGGGGACCGGGGAGCTGTTTTTT. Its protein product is CASSISSGRGTGELFF.

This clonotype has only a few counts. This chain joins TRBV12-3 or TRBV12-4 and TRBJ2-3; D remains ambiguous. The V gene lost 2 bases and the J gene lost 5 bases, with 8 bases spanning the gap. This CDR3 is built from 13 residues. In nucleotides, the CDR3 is TGTGCCAGCAGTTTACAGCGTGGAGATACGCAGTATTTT. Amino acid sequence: CASSLQRGDTQYF.

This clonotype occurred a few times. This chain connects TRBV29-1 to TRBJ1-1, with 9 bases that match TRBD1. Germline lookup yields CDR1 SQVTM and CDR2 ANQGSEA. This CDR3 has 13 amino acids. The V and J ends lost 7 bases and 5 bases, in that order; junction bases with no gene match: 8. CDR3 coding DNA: TGCAGCGCACTGACAGGGGGGATAACTGAAGCTTTCTTT. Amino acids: CSALTGGITEAFF.